These 2 T cell receptor beta chains share one sample of origin, sequenced in a study of regulatory T cells in long-lasting Graves disease. For TCR beta, libraries came from iRepertoire HTBI primers and Arm-PCR of CDR3 regions. TCRdb re-analysed the multiplex PCR reads in MiXCR, keeping a single row per CDR3 protein. The sample yields approximately 440,000 distinct CDR3 sequences, 20% to 30% seen once. This sample's time point: persistent/refractory GD, antithyroid drugs over 5 years with positive TRAb. RNA isolated from PBMCs was used to make the TCR library. The sequencing used peripheral blood mononuclear cells (PBMCs), collected when the disease was refractory, from a patient treated with antithyroid drugs. These receptors came from a female donor with Graves disease.

This clonotype was seen a handful of times. The CDR3 nucleotides read TGTGCCATCAACGACGGTCTGAACACTGAAGCTTTCTTT. Its translation is CAINDGLNTEAFF. The V call is TRBV10-3, the J call TRBJ1-1; the D is unclear. Trimming left V 7 bases short and J 0 bases short, with 9 bases between. The CDR3 has 13 amino acids. Per germline, CDR1 ENHRY and CDR2 SYGVKD.

The table lists this clonotype with many counts. V gene TRBV28 combines with J gene TRBJ2-5, with D maybe TRBD1 (6 bases). Germline values: CDR1 MDHEN, CDR2 SYDVKM. Trimming removed 5 bases at V and 5 bases at J, with 15 bases between. The length of the CDR3 is 14 residues. The CDR3 loop reads CASSGQGKWETQYF. DNA of the CDR3: TGTGCCAGCAGTGGCCAGGGGAAATGGGAGACCCAGTACTTC.